This entry lists 5 T cell receptor beta chains sequenced from one sample in a study of T cell responses to AZD1222 COVID-19 vaccine. Sequencing was performed with immunoSEQ multiplex PCR; in TCRdb, only in-frame clones are kept and a portion is missing. This table holds about 160,000 clones, 85% to 90% found once. The material sequenced was peripheral blood, taken 28 days after the second AZD1222 dose. All receptors derive from an adult who received the AZD1222 COVID-19 vaccine.

This rearrangement joins TRBV9 to TRBJ2-7; tentative D call: TRBD1 (6 bases). In germline, CDR1 is SGDLS, CDR2 YYNGEE. CDR3 length equals 14 residues. Trimming pared 0 bases from V and 6 bases from J, leaving 13 bases between. CDR3 region: CASSVGQGSGEQYF. Here the CDR3 DNA reads TGTGCCAGCAGCGTAGGGCAGGGGAGTGGCGAGCAGTACTTC.

V gene TRBV11-1 combines with J gene TRBJ1-4; D may be TRBD1 (6 bases). V was cut by 5 bases and J by 10 bases, with 20 bases left in between. The germline V gene encodes CDR1 SGHAT and CDR2 FQDESV (reference sequence). The CDR3 runs to 15 residues. CDR3 loop: CASSATGLVAGKLFF. The DNA of the CDR3 is TGTGCCAGCAGCGCAACAGGGTTGGTGGCAGGAAAACTGTTTTTT. The variable domain in full, with the rest retrieved from reference TRBV11-1 and TRBJ1-4, is EAEVAQSPRYKITEKSQAVAFWCDPISGHATLYWYRQILGQGPELLVQFQDESVVDDSQLPKDRFSAERLKGVDSTLKIQPAELGDSAMYLCASSATGLVAGKLFFGSGTQLSVL.

About this clone: A much larger clone sits a single nucleotide away, making a read error possible. The sample contains more than one DNA sequence encoding this CDR3. This chain uses TRBV7-9 with TRBJ1-1, with D unresolved. The CDR3 is 11 amino acids. V was trimmed by 1 base and J by 4 bases, leaving 1 base between them. Germline loops: CDR1 SEHNR, CDR2 FQNEAQ (reference sequence). CDR3 DNA sequence: TGTGCCAGCAGCTTAGGCACTGAAGCTTTCTTT. Its protein product is CASSLGTEAFF.

The chain joins TRBV30 to TRBJ1-2, with 9 bases matching TRBD1. The CDR3 is 13 residues long. CDR1 is GTSNPN, CDR2 SVGIG, per germline (reference sequence). Unmatched junction bases numbered 8, after V lost 4 bases and J lost 8 bases. The CDR3 sequence: CAWILQGAGGYTF. In DNA, the CDR3 is TGTGCCTGGATCTTACAGGGGGCAGGGGGCTACACCTTC.

V usage is TRBV12-3 or TRBV12-4 and J usage is TRBJ1-1, with TRBD1 as a possible D gene (5 bases). V gave up 8 bases and J gave up 0 bases, with 10 bases separating them. The CDR3 length is 13 residues. This CDR3 is CASFGAMNTEAFF. Written as DNA, the CDR3 is TGTGCCAGCTTTGGGGCAATGAACACTGAAGCTTTCTTT.